This T cell receptor (beta chain) is from a study of blood T cell repertoires in COVID-19. Across the study: Acute and convalescent COVID-19 specimens originated in the United States, Italy and Spain. PBMCs, B-cell-depleted T cells, or T cells were the source of the cDNA or gDNA that made up the material.

Trimming cost V 2 bases and J 1 base; bases outside gene matches: 8. Germline values: CDR1 SGDLS, CDR2 YYNGEE. The CDR3 loop spans 16 amino acids. Sequencing used immunoSEQ multiplex PCR; TCRdb keeps in-frame clones, though not all of them. The table lists about 170,000 clones, around four fifths of them singletons. Clinical history reported by participants formed the basis on which cohorts were assigned. Cohort 3 donors were reported recovered after two negative PCRs, clearance, or symptom resolution. Sequences were obtained from PBMCs or T cells enriched from blood (not recorded which). V is TRBV9 and J is TRBJ1-2, with TRBD1 identical over 7 bases. The sequence came from a woman aged 50 to 60 who had recovered from COVID-19. CDR3 protein: CASSVARGQDNYGYTF. The CDR3 DNA reads as TGTGCCAGCAGCGTGGCCCGAGGACAGGATAACTATGGCTACACCTTC. Full variable domain (rest looked up from reference TRBV9 and TRBJ1-2): DSGVTQTPKHLITATGQRVTLRCSPRSGDLSVYWYQQSLDQGLQFLIQYYNGEERAKGNILERFSAQQFPDLHSELNLSSLELGDSALYFCASSVARGQDNYGYTFGSGTRLTVV.